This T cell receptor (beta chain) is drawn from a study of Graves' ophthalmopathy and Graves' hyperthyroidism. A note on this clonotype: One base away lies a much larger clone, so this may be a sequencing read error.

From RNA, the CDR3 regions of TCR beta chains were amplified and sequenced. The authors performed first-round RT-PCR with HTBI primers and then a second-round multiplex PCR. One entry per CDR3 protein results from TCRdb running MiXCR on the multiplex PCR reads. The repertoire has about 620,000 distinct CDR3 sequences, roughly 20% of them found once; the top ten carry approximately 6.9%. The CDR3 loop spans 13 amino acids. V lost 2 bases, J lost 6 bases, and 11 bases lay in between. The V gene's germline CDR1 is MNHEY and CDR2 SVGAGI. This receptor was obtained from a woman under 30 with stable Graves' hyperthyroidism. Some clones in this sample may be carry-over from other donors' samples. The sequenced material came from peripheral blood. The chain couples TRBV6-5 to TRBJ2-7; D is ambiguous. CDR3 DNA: TGTGCCAGCAGTTACGGTTGGGTTAGCGAGCAGTACTTC. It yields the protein CASSYGWVSEQYF.